The rows below give T cell receptor beta chains drawn from one sample of a study of blood T cell repertoires in COVID-19. Repertoires were generated with immunoSEQ multiplex PCR, while TCRdb's copy carries only in-frame clones and drops some. The repertoire holds tens of thousands of clones, with approximately 90% as singletons. What was sequenced was peripheral blood. The receptors were sampled from a human donor in a cohort sampled during active COVID-19. The donor label of this sample is uncertain. CDR3s include the opening cysteine and the closing phenylalanine or tryptophan. Each record gives: CDR3 protein, V gene, clone size, J gene. Rows give clone size only sometimes, using once, few, many, or a class for an expanded clone.

CDR3 protein: CASSVGTSGSGTDTQYF; V gene: TRBV5-4; clone size: NA; J gene: TRBJ2-3
CDR3 protein: CASSLLSGTQYF; V gene: TRBV28; clone size: NA; J gene: TRBJ2-3
CDR3 protein: CASSFKSGRYETQYF; V gene: TRBV5-1; clone size: NA; J gene: TRBJ2-5
CDR3 protein: CASSVQGASGYTF; V gene: TRBV2; clone size: NA; J gene: TRBJ1-2
CDR3 protein: CAGAGSYEQYF; V gene: TRBV12-3/TRBV12-4; clone size: NA; J gene: TRBJ2-7
CDR3 protein: CASSVATGTANYGYTF; V gene: TRBV5-4; clone size: NA; J gene: TRBJ1-2
CDR3 protein: CASSAGQGNYEQYF; V gene: TRBV9; clone size: NA; J gene: TRBJ2-7
CDR3 protein: CAWIGDTEAFF; V gene: TRBV30; clone size: few; J gene: TRBJ1-1
CDR3 protein: CASSFGTGYSTDTQYF; V gene: TRBV5-4; clone size: NA; J gene: TRBJ2-3
CDR3 protein: CAAHGGGMIGSSYNEQFF; V gene: TRBV5-4; clone size: NA; J gene: TRBJ2-1
CDR3 protein: CASRGQGNQPQHF; V gene: TRBV12-3/TRBV12-4; clone size: NA; J gene: TRBJ1-5
CDR3 protein: CATSRTSGSDEQFF; V gene: TRBV15; clone size: NA; J gene: TRBJ2-1
CDR3 protein: CASSRPTREETQYF; V gene: TRBV4-1; clone size: NA; J gene: TRBJ2-5
CDR3 protein: CASSLGVSTGRNEKLFF; V gene: TRBV5-1; clone size: NA; J gene: TRBJ1-4
CDR3 protein: CASSLIGGADTQYF; V gene: TRBV7-3; clone size: NA; J gene: TRBJ2-3
CDR3 protein: CATSDTAGGDEQFF; V gene: TRBV24-1; clone size: NA; J gene: TRBJ2-1
CDR3 protein: CAGTTGYSNQPQHF; V gene: TRBV6-4; clone size: NA; J gene: TRBJ1-5
CDR3 protein: CASSFTYEQYF; V gene: TRBV5-1; clone size: NA; J gene: TRBJ2-7
CDR3 protein: CASSLWAEGKTQYF; V gene: TRBV19; clone size: once; J gene: TRBJ2-5
CDR3 protein: CASSPNQGTGNTIYF; V gene: TRBV18; clone size: NA; J gene: TRBJ1-3
CDR3 protein: CASSLAGRGVAEAFF; V gene: TRBV5-6; clone size: NA; J gene: TRBJ1-1
CDR3 protein: CASSLGHSGDTQYF; V gene: TRBV5-6; clone size: NA; J gene: TRBJ2-3
CDR3 protein: CASSVAAGVSYEQYF; V gene: TRBV9; clone size: NA; J gene: TRBJ2-7
CDR3 protein: CASSQVGMNTEAFF; V gene: TRBV5-1; clone size: NA; J gene: TRBJ1-1
CDR3 protein: CASSSLNTGELFF; V gene: TRBV19; clone size: NA; J gene: TRBJ2-2
CDR3 protein: CASSPGGSIQKLFF; V gene: TRBV7-2; clone size: few; J gene: TRBJ1-4
CDR3 protein: CAISDGIQENGNEQFF; V gene: TRBV10-3; clone size: NA; J gene: TRBJ2-1
CDR3 protein: CASSQAGKNYYEQYF; V gene: TRBV5-1; clone size: once; J gene: TRBJ2-7
CDR3 protein: CASRYGRGSEAFF; V gene: TRBV6-5; clone size: NA; J gene: TRBJ1-1
CDR3 protein: CASSYKASGPTDTQYF; V gene: TRBV6-6; clone size: NA; J gene: TRBJ2-3
CDR3 protein: CASSFFGSGSADTQYF; V gene: TRBV11-2; clone size: NA; J gene: TRBJ2-3